Shown below are 21 T cell receptor beta chains from a single sample sequenced in a study of T cells in localized non-small cell lung cancer. Libraries were prepared by immunoSEQ multiplex PCR; TCRdb keeps only in-frame clonotypes and omits some of them. Here the sample spans around 26,000 clones, 80% to 90% being singletons. The sequences come from peripheral blood, collected before any cancer treatment. Every receptor here comes from a female donor older than 55 with stage II squamous cell lung carcinoma.

In DNA form, the CDR3 reads TGTGCCAGTCGTCGGGGGGCAGGTGAGCAGTTCTTC. Protein: CASRRGAGEQFF. The rearrangement links TRBV28 to TRBJ2-1; D perhaps matches TRBD2 (7 bases). The germline gives CDR1 MDHEN, CDR2 SYDVKM. This CDR3 contains 12 residues. The germline V and J ends were trimmed by 9 bases and 9 bases, with 15 bases remaining between them.

With respect to this clone: At one of its ends the junction is not consistent with the germline gene, which may arise from a read error. The J gene is TRBJ2-1, the V gene TRBV18; tentatively, D is TRBD2 (5 bases). This CDR3 has 16 amino acids. Germline V gives CDR1 KGHSH, CDR2 LQKENI. CDR3 loop: CASSLFSKRSSNEQFF. CDR3 nucleotides: TGTGCCAGCTCACTCTTTTCTAAGCGGTCCTCCAATGAGCAGTTCTTC.

The CDR3 loop reads CASSPEGTGGNEQYF. The CDR3 DNA follows: TGTGCCAGCTCACCAGAAGGGACAGGGGGGAACGAGCAGTACTTC. The chain carries TRBV18 and TRBJ2-7; 11 bases are a match to TRBD1. From germline, CDR1 is KGHSH and CDR2 LQKENI. V was clipped by 2 bases and J by 5 bases; unmatched bases: 5. CDR3 length equals 15 residues.

V is TRBV15 and J is TRBJ1-5; no firm D call. V dropped 5 bases and J dropped 7 bases, with 18 bases sitting between them. The CDR3 extends over 15 amino acids. Germline V lookup: CDR1 LNHNV, CDR2 YYDKDF (reference sequence). This CDR3 is CATSPGSSLGQPQHF. CDR3 in DNA: TGTGCCACCAGCCCTGGGAGCTCCCTCGGACAGCCCCAGCATTTT.

The V and J genes are TRBV18 and TRBJ2-2, with 14 bases lining up with TRBD2. Germline V CDR1 and CDR2: KGHSH, LQKENI. The J segment lost 4 bases and the V segment lost 4 bases, leaving 8 bases of the junction unmatched. CDR3 size: 18 residues. CDR3 in amino acids: CASSLQGLAGGPTGELFF. The CDR3 DNA is TGTGCCAGCTCACTCCAAGGACTAGCGGGAGGACCCACCGGGGAGCTGTTTTTT.

The chain carries TRBV30 and TRBJ2-3; TRBD2 is a possible D gene (6 bases). The length of the CDR3 is 13 residues. Looked up from germline, CDR1 is GTSNPN and CDR2 is SVGIG (reference sequence). Trimming pared 2 bases from V and 3 bases from J, leaving 9 bases between. CDR3 amino acids: CAWSPLATDTQYF. In nucleotides, the CDR3 is TGTGCCTGGAGTCCACTAGCTACAGATACGCAGTATTTT. The full variable domain, with the rest looked up from reference TRBV30 and TRBJ2-3, is SQTIHQWPATLVQPVGSPLSLECTVEGTSNPNLYWYRQAAGRGLQLLFYSVGIGQISSEVPQNLSASRPQDRQFILSSKKLLLSDSGFYLCAWSPLATDTQYFGPGTRLTVL.

This chain connects TRBV7-3 to TRBJ2-1; D unresolved. The V and J ends lost 5 bases and 0 bases respectively, with 11 bases between them. The CDR3 consists of 15 residues. CDR1 and CDR2 from the germline V gene are SGHTA and FQGTGA. The CDR3: CASSLDALSYNEQFF. CDR3 DNA: TGTGCCAGCAGCCTCGACGCGCTCTCCTACAATGAGCAGTTCTTC.

This chain uses TRBV27 with TRBJ1-3, with 10 bases matching TRBD1. The CDR3 totals 16 residues. V lost 6 bases to trimming and J lost 4 bases; unmatched junction nucleotides: 9. CDR1 is MNHEY, CDR2 SMNVEV, per germline (reference sequence). CDR3 amino acids: CASSAAGTGVGNTIYF. The CDR3, as DNA: TGTGCCAGCAGCGCCGCCGGGACAGGGGTGGGAAACACCATATATTTT.

The chain joins TRBV30 to TRBJ1-5, with D possibly being TRBD1 (5 bases). Between the trimmed V and J ends, which lost 6 bases and 9 bases, there was a span of 18 bases. CDR3 length equals 13 residues. Germline CDR1 reads GTSNPN; CDR2 reads SVGIG (reference sequence). CDR3 sequence reads: CACLGAPGTPQHF. The CDR3 bases are TGTGCCTGCCTCGGAGCGCCCGGGACGCCCCAGCATTTT.

This chain uses TRBV6-5 with TRBJ1-5; 9 nucleotides align to TRBD1. The CDR3 length is 16 residues. Germline V lookup: CDR1 MNHEY, CDR2 SVGAGI. With V trimmed by 0 bases and J by 3 bases, 3 bases remained unmatched. CDR3 residues: CASSYSGTGTNQPQHF. CDR3 in DNA: TGTGCCAGCAGTTACTCGGGGACAGGGACCAATCAGCCCCAGCATTTT.

The chain couples TRBV19 to TRBJ2-2, with D perhaps TRBD1 or TRBD2 (5 bases each). The CDR3 covers 16 residues. V was cut by 8 bases and J by 2 bases, with 18 bases left in between. The germline V gene has CDR1 LNHDA and CDR2 SQIVND (reference sequence). The CDR3: CASRDGAVPNTGELFF. CDR3 in DNA: TGTGCCAGTCGCGACGGGGCAGTCCCTAACACCGGGGAGCTGTTTTTT.

This chain links TRBV25-1 with TRBJ2-2; D is uncertain. Trimming removed 7 bases from V and 1 base from J, with 1 base in between. This CDR3 is built from 11 residues. CDR1 is MGHDK, CDR2 SYGVNS, per germline. Here the CDR3 DNA reads TGTGCCAGCAAGAACACCGGGGAGCTGTTTTTT. The encoded protein is CASKNTGELFF.

The V gene is TRBV7-2, the J gene TRBJ2-7; 10 bases map to TRBD1. Germline-derived CDR1 and CDR2 are SGHTA and FQGNSA. Germline trimming cut 5 bases from V and 2 bases from J; bases unmatched to any gene: 6. The CDR3 is 15 residues long. Here the CDR3 reads CASSRDRGLPYEQYF. DNA for the CDR3: TGTGCCAGCAGCCGGGACAGGGGTCTTCCCTACGAGCAGTACTTC.

The rearrangement joins TRBV5-1 to TRBJ1-4, with D possibly TRBD1 on 5 matching bases. V lost 0 bases and J lost 4, with 10 bases in between. This CDR3 contains 15 residues. Germline CDR1 is SGHRS and CDR2 is YFSETQ. The CDR3 spells CASSLAGTGNEKLFF. The CDR3, as DNA: TGCGCCAGCAGCTTGGCCGGGACGGGTAATGAAAAACTGTTTTTT.

The chain is built from TRBV7-9 and TRBJ2-1; TRBD2 might be the D (6 bases). The CDR3 contains 16 residues. The V gene's germline CDR1 is SEHNR and CDR2 FQNEAQ (reference sequence). Deletions cut 0 bases from V and 2 bases from J, with 11 bases between. The CDR3 loop is CASSLAEGTPYNEQFF. The CDR3 DNA sequence: TGTGCCAGCAGCTTAGCGGAGGGAACACCCTACAATGAGCAGTTCTTC. Together with reference TRBV7-9 and TRBJ2-1, the CDR3 gives the full variable domain: DTGVSQNPRHKITKRGQNVTFRCDPISEHNRLYWYRQTLGQGPEFLTYFQNEAQLEKSRLLSDRFSAERPKGSFSTLEIQRTEQGDSAMYLCASSLAEGTPYNEQFFGPGTRLTVL.

This chain joins TRBV19 and TRBJ2-2, with D maybe TRBD2 (6 bases). V dropped 3 bases and J dropped 0 bases, with 11 bases sitting between them. This CDR3 region has 16 residues. Germline-derived CDR1 and CDR2 are LNHDA and SQIVND (reference sequence). CDR3 amino acids: CASSIRGGANTGELFF. In DNA form, the CDR3 reads TGTGCCAGTAGTATTCGAGGAGGGGCGAACACCGGGGAGCTGTTTTTT.

CDR3 sequence reads: CASASGLTYGYTF. CDR3 sequence (DNA): TGTGCCAGCGCCTCCGGACTGACCTATGGCTACACCTTC. The chain carries TRBV25-1 and TRBJ1-2; D ambiguous. V was pared by 8 bases and J by 4 bases, with 14 bases between. From germline, CDR1 is MGHDK and CDR2 SYGVNS. The CDR3 runs to 13 residues.

J is TRBJ2-7 and V is TRBV5-1; D is perhaps TRBD1 or TRBD2 (5 bases each). Trimming removed 0 bases at V and 3 bases at J, with 13 bases between. This CDR3 is built from 15 residues. The germline CDR1 and CDR2 sequences are SGHRS and YFSETQ. CDR3 in amino acids: CASSLATGRIYEQYF. For the CDR3, the DNA is TGCGCCAGCAGCTTGGCTACGGGACGGATCTACGAGCAGTACTTC.

The J gene is TRBJ2-7, the V gene TRBV4-3; D uncertain. Germline CDR1 is LGHNA and CDR2 is YSLEER. This CDR3 has 13 residues. V lost 3 bases to trimming and J lost 3 bases, with 9 bases between them. The CDR3 DNA is TGCGCCAGCAGCCAGGGCCCCGACTACGAGCAGTACTTC. It yields the protein CASSQGPDYEQYF.

The chain joins TRBV25-1 to TRBJ2-1; the D gene is possibly TRBD2 (5 bases). V lost 8 bases and J 5 bases, leaving 16 bases between the germline ends. This CDR3 region has 14 residues. The germline V gene encodes CDR1 MGHDK and CDR2 SYGVNS. CDR3: CASQDSIAHNEQFF. The CDR3 nucleotides are TGTGCCAGCCAAGACTCAATAGCGCACAATGAGCAGTTCTTC.

J is TRBJ1-1 and V is TRBV9; D ambiguous. Trimming removed 9 bases from V and 7 bases from J, with 19 bases in between. The CDR3 is 13 amino acids. Germline values: CDR1 SGDLS, CDR2 YYNGEE. CDR3 coding DNA: TGTGCCACCCCGACGGCCCGCACCCTTGAAGCTTTCTTT. It yields the protein CATPTARTLEAFF. Complete variable domain (other parts from reference TRBV9 and TRBJ1-1): DSGVTQTPKHLITATGQRVTLRCSPRSGDLSVYWYQQSLDQGLQFLIQYYNGEERAKGNILERFSAQQFPDLHSELNLSSLELGDSALYFCATPTARTLEAFFGQGTRLTVV.